These 21 T cell receptor beta chains were all obtained from the same sample, sequenced in a study of shared clonotypes between healthy human individuals. Terminally differentiated effector memory CD45RA+ cells were left out of the naive CD8 fraction, which was CD45RO-negative and positively selected for CCR7. The assay was immunoSEQ multiplex PCR, and TCRdb's table has in-frame clones only and misses some. The sample lists around 2.1 million clones; roughly 91% were seen once. Sample: naive CD8+ T cells from PBMCs. The receptors originated from a man aged 18 to 35 in good health. Some clones in this sample may be carry-over from other donors' samples.

J is TRBJ2-1 and V is TRBV5-1; D may be TRBD1 or TRBD2 (6 bases each). The CDR3 totals 14 residues. V lost 4 bases, J lost 9 bases, and 17 bases lay in between. CDR1 and CDR2 from the germline V gene are SGHRS and YFSETQ. CDR3 nucleotides: TGCGCCAGCAGCCCAACCCGGGGGCATGGTGAGCAGTTCTTC. The encoded protein is CASSPTRGHGEQFF.

The chain is built from TRBV29-1 and TRBJ1-1, with D hard to call. Trimming removed 4 bases from V and 4 bases from J, with 10 bases in between. The length of the CDR3 is 12 residues. In germline, CDR1 is SQVTM, CDR2 ANQGSEA. CDR3 DNA: TGCAGCGTTGTTGGTGTATCCACTGAAGCTTTCTTT. Protein: CSVVGVSTEAFF.

The chain links TRBV7-2 to TRBJ2-7; maybe TRBD2 (5 bases). The V gene lost 1 base and the J gene lost 11 bases, with 15 bases spanning the gap. The CDR3 loop spans 13 amino acids. Germline CDR1 reads SGHTA; CDR2 reads FQGNSA. The CDR3 region is CASSLDRTGSEYF. DNA of the CDR3: TGTGCCAGCAGCTTAGATAGAACGGGGTCGGAGTACTTC.

The chain couples TRBV5-6 to TRBJ2-2; 12 bases map to TRBD2. The junction had 11 bases not matched to a gene; V was cut back by 0 bases and J by 5 bases. The CDR3 is 19 residues long. Germline-derived CDR1 and CDR2 are SGHDT and YYEEEE. The chain's CDR3 is CASSLALAGGPRKTGELFF. The DNA of the CDR3 is TGTGCCAGCAGCTTGGCGCTAGCGGGAGGGCCGCGTAAGACCGGGGAGCTGTTTTTT.

The rearrangement joins TRBV11-2 to TRBJ2-7, with 10 bases aligning to TRBD1. This CDR3 has 15 amino acids. The germline V gene encodes CDR1 SGHAT and CDR2 FQNNGV. V gave up 5 bases and J gave up 3 bases; unmatched junction bases: 7. DNA of the CDR3: TGTGCCAGCAGCGCCGGGACAGGGGATTTCTACGAGCAGTACTTC. Translating gives CASSAGTGDFYEQYF.

V is TRBV27 and J is TRBJ2-7, with 14 bases lining up with TRBD2. The V gene's germline CDR1 is MNHEY and CDR2 SMNVEV (reference sequence). This CDR3 has 15 residues. J was trimmed by 6 bases and V by 5 bases; bases with no gene match: 6. CDR3 bases: TGTGCCAGCAGTCCACCGGGACTAGCGGGAGTCGAGCAGTACTTC. Protein: CASSPPGLAGVEQYF.

V usage is TRBV15 and J usage is TRBJ2-7; D uncertain. Deletions cut 0 bases from V and 2 bases from J, with 5 bases between. The CDR3 consists of 13 residues. Germline V gene data show CDR1 as LNHNV and CDR2 as YYDKDF (reference sequence). The CDR3 bases are TGTGCCACCAGCAGAGAAAGGGCCTACGAGCAGTACTTC. It encodes CATSRERAYEQYF.

The V call is TRBV28, the J call TRBJ2-3; D not resolved. Germline V lookup: CDR1 MDHEN, CDR2 SYDVKM. The V end was cut by 4 bases, the J end by 11 bases, with 19 bases between. This CDR3 region has 14 residues. CDR3 in amino acids: CASSSHDQMYMQYF. The CDR3, as DNA: TGTGCCAGCAGTTCCCACGACCAGATGTATATGCAGTATTTT.

This chain links TRBV6-1 with TRBJ2-7, with D uncertain. V lost 7 bases, J lost 2 bases, and 9 bases lay in between. Germline V CDR1 and CDR2: MNHNS, SASEGT. The CDR3 has 12 amino acids. The CDR3 is CASNVRPYEQYF. The CDR3 DNA reads as TGTGCCAGCAACGTCCGCCCCTACGAGCAGTACTTC.

The chain uses TRBV5-1 and TRBJ2-7, with 7 positions matching TRBD1. This CDR3 has 15 amino acids. CDR1 is SGHRS and CDR2 is YFSETQ in the germline V gene. V shed 4 bases, J shed 6 bases, and the junction held 13 bases outside the gene matches. CDR3 nucleotides: TGCGCCAGCAGCCCCGGGACAGACCCCCTGGTCGAGCAGTACTTC. This encodes CASSPGTDPLVEQYF.

The genes are TRBV5-5 and TRBJ1-5, with D hard to call. The germline V and J ends were trimmed by 0 bases and 7 bases, with 8 bases remaining between them. Germline lookup yields CDR1 SGHKS and CDR2 YYEKEE (reference sequence). The CDR3 contains 13 residues. This chain's CDR3 is CASSLATTQPQHF. DNA of the CDR3: TGTGCCAGCAGCTTGGCGACGACCCAGCCCCAGCATTTT. The whole variable domain, filled in from reference TRBV5-5 and TRBJ1-5, reads DAGVTQSPTHLIKTRGQQVTLRCSPISGHKSVSWYQQVLGQGPQFIFQYYEKEERGRGNFPDRFSARQFPNYSSELNVNALLLGDSALYLCASSLATTQPQHFGDGTRLSIL.

This chain links TRBV27 with TRBJ2-1, with 7 bases matching TRBD1. The V segment lost 6 bases and the J segment 2 bases; nucleotides outside the gene matches: 1. CDR1 and CDR2 (germline): MNHEY, SMNVEV (reference sequence). The CDR3 runs 13 residues. CDR3 bases: TGTGCCAGCAGGACAGGGCCCTACAATGAGCAGTTCTTC. It codes for CASRTGPYNEQFF.

The J gene is TRBJ2-3, the V gene TRBV30; D is uncertain. V gave up 0 bases and J gave up 2 bases, with 6 bases separating them. CDR1 GTSNPN and CDR2 SVGIG come from the germline V gene (reference sequence). The CDR3 sequence is 13 residues long. This chain's CDR3 is CAWSVGHTDTQYF. The CDR3 nucleotides read TGTGCCTGGAGTGTAGGCCACACAGATACGCAGTATTTT.

J is TRBJ2-3 and V is TRBV7-9, with TRBD1 matching 11 bases. The CDR3 runs to 16 residues. CDR1 is SEHNR and CDR2 is FQNEAQ in the germline V gene (reference sequence). After removal of 5 bases from V and 2 bases from J, the junction contained 6 bases not matched to a gene. The CDR3: CASSPWTGGNTDTQYF. In nucleotides, the CDR3 is TGTGCCAGCAGCCCCTGGACAGGGGGCAACACAGATACGCAGTATTTT.

This chain links TRBV27 with TRBJ2-2; D is uncertain. Germline loops: CDR1 MNHEY, CDR2 SMNVEV (reference sequence). This CDR3 contains 13 residues. Trimming left V 2 bases short and J 4 bases short, with 5 bases between. The CDR3 DNA follows: TGTGCCAGCAGTTTAATAAGCACCGGGGAGCTGTTTTTT. As protein: CASSLISTGELFF.

The chain has TRBV10-3 and TRBJ2-7, with D possibly matching TRBD2 (5 bases). Germline V gene data show CDR1 as ENHRY and CDR2 as SYGVKD. The CDR3 runs to 17 residues. Trimming took off 2 bases at V and 4 bases at J, with 21 bases between the two ends. The CDR3 sequence is CAISERLSGTRQYEQYF. DNA of the CDR3: TGTGCCATCAGTGAGCGATTGTCGGGAACTCGGCAATACGAGCAGTACTTC.

V is TRBV29-1 and J is TRBJ1-1; D is perhaps TRBD1 (5 bases). The CDR3 has 14 amino acids. Germline lookup yields CDR1 SQVTM and CDR2 ANQGSEA. CDR3 DNA sequence: TGCAGGCCTGTGGGGGTTATAAGCAATACTGAAGCTTTCTTT. This translates into CRPVGVISNTEAFF.

This clone came up once. The chain has TRBV27 and TRBJ2-1; no reliable D call. CDR1 is MNHEY, CDR2 SMNVEV, per germline (reference sequence). V lost 4 bases to trimming and J lost 14 bases, with 3 bases between them. The CDR3 has 8 amino acids. The CDR3 DNA reads TGTGCCAGCAGTTGGGAGTTCTTC. Its protein product is CASSWEFF.

This chain links TRBV9 with TRBJ2-2; 8 bases match TRBD2. Germline CDR1 and CDR2: SGDLS and YYNGEE. V dropped 4 bases and J dropped 3; count of bases not matched to a gene: 11. This CDR3 has 17 residues. The CDR3 coding sequence is TGTGCCAGCAGCTATCCGAGGTTGCGGGAGGACACCGGGGAGCTGTTTTTT. Protein product: CASSYPRLREDTGELFF.

The rearrangement joins TRBV28 to TRBJ2-3, with TRBD1 matching over 8 bases. V was pared by 7 bases and J by 3 bases, with 12 bases of the junction left unmatched. Germline V CDR1 and CDR2: MDHEN, SYDVKM. The CDR3 sequence is 16 residues long. The CDR3: CASTFPGTGRTDTQYF. In nucleotides, the CDR3 is TGTGCCAGCACTTTTCCCGGGACAGGTCGGACAGATACGCAGTATTTT.

The chain's CDR3 is CASSLVGVREDTQYF. In DNA, the CDR3 is TGCGCCAGCAGCTTGGTCGGGGTCAGAGAAGATACGCAGTATTTT. This chain connects TRBV5-1 to TRBJ2-3; tentative D call: TRBD2 (5 bases). Germline V gives CDR1 SGHRS, CDR2 YFSETQ. This CDR3 comprises 15 residues. Trimming cost V 0 bases and J 5 bases, with 13 bases left between them.